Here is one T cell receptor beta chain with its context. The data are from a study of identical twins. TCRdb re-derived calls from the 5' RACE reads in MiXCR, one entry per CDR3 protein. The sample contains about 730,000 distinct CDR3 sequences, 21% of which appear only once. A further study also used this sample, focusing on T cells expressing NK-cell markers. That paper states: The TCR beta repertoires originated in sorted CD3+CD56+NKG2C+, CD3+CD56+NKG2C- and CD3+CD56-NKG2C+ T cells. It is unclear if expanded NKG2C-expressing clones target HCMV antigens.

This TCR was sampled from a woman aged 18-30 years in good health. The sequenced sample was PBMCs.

CDR3 nucleotide sequence: TGCGCCAGCAGCCAAGCTCCGAACACCGGGGAGCTGTTTTTT. Encoded protein: CASSQAPNTGELFF. The V call is TRBV4-3, the J call TRBJ2-2; D unclear. CDR1 LGHNA and CDR2 YSLEER come from the germline V gene. CDR3 length: 14 amino acids. Between the trimmed V and J ends, which lost 1 base and 0 bases, there was a span of 3 bases.